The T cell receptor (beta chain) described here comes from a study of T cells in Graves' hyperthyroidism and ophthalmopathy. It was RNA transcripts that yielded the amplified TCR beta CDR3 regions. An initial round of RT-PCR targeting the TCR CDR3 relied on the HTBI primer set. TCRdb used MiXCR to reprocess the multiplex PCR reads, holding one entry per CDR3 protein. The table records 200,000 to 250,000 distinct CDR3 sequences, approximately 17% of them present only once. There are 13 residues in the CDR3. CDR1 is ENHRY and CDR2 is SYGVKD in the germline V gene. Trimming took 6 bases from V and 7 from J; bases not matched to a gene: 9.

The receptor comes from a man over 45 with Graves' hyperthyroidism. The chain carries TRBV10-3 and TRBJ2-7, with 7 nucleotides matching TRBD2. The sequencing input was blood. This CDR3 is CAIREELAREQYF. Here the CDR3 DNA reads TGTGCCATCAGGGAGGAACTAGCGAGGGAGCAGTACTTC.